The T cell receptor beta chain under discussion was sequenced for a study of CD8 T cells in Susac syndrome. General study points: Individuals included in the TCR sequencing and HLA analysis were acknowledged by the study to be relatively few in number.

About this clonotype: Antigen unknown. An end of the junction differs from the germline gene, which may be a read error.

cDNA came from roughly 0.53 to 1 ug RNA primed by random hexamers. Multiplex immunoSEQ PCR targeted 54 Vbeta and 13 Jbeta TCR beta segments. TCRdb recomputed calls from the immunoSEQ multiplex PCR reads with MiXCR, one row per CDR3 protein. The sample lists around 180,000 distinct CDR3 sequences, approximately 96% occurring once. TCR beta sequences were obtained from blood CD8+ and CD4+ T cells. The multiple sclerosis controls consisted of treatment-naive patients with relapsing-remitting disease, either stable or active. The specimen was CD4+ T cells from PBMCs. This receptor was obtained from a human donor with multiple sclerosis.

Here the CDR3 DNA reads TGCGCCAGCAGCTTGGTGGCGGGAGAGATCCAGTACTTC. Its protein product is CASSLVAGEIQYF. The chain is built from TRBV5-1 and TRBJ2-5; 7 bases line up with TRBD2. The CDR3 extends over 13 amino acids. In germline, CDR1 is SGHRS, CDR2 YFSETQ.